This T cell receptor (beta chain) appears in the sequencing data of a study of shared clonotypes between healthy human individuals. Adult donors, all healthy and HIV-negative, had no recent acute infections or vaccinations. This CDR3 has 17 residues. The trim removed 3 bases at V and 7 bases at J, leaving 8 bases unmatched. Germline V gene sequence: CDR1 SGHRS, CDR2 YFSETQ. Concerning this clone itself: The antigen remains unidentified.

It was about 190 ng DNA, 33,000 or so T cell genomes, that sorted-subset replicate PCRs used. Profiling relied on immunoSEQ multiplex PCR, and the TCRdb table lists in-frame clones only, not all of them. This table has over 1.4 million clones, roughly 96% appearing once. Overall study findings and caveats: Represented genetic and exposure-history diversity was restricted by having few donors. Relative to their counterparts shared across all four donors, non-shared clonotypes exhibited diminished generation probabilities.

V gene TRBV5-1 combines with J gene TRBJ2-1; 15 bases match TRBD2. The sample was naive CD4+ T cells sorted from blood. The subset here: CD45RA+ positively selected. The source of this sequence is a man aged 30 to 45 in good health. CDR3 amino acids: CASSSNPGLAGGNEQFF. DNA of the CDR3: TGCGCCAGCAGCTCGAATCCGGGACTAGCGGGAGGTAATGAGCAGTTCTTC.